Following are 3 T cell receptor beta chains from one sample sequenced in a study of cytomegalovirus exposure and HLA in healthy donors. Amplification used 60 Vbeta primers and 13 Jbeta primers. TCRdb's copy holds only in-frame clones and misses some; the assay was immunoSEQ multiplex PCR. In the table there are about 130,000 clones, 80% of which are singletons. The sequencing input was PBMCs. Receptors originate from a woman between 40 and 50 years old in good health and CMV-seronegative.

V gene TRBV19 combines with J gene TRBJ2-1, with TRBD2 matching over 10 bases. In germline, CDR1 is LNHDA, CDR2 SQIVND (reference sequence). V was clipped by 4 bases and J by 8 bases; unmatched bases: 17. CDR3 length: 18 amino acids. The chain's CDR3 is CASSRVRLAGEVWDEQFF. CDR3 in DNA: TGTGCCAGTAGTAGGGTAAGGCTAGCGGGAGAGGTTTGGGATGAGCAGTTCTTC.

The chain carries TRBV5-1 and TRBJ2-7, with D possibly TRBD1 on 6 matching bases. CDR1 and CDR2 (germline): SGHRS, YFSETQ. The CDR3 length is 13 residues. V lost 5 bases to trimming and J lost 7 bases, with 16 bases between them. The CDR3: CASRWTAVEEQYF. CDR3 nucleotide sequence: TGCGCCAGCAGGTGGACAGCGGTAGAAGAGCAGTACTTC.

The chain employs TRBV10-2 and TRBJ1-4; D is perhaps TRBD1 (6 bases). V lost 7 bases to trimming and J lost 1 base, with 10 bases between them. This CDR3 has 14 residues. The V gene's germline CDR1 is WSHSY and CDR2 SAAADI. CDR3 nucleotides: TGCGCCAGCACAGTAGGGGGAACTAATGAAAAACTGTTTTTT. Its protein product is CASTVGGTNEKLFF.